This T cell receptor (beta chain) appears in the sequencing data of a study of blood T cell repertoires in COVID-19. Assay used: immunoSEQ multiplex PCR; TCRdb lists only in-frame clones, some missing. Of around 390,000 clones in the sample, 85% to 90% were seen once. Germline CDR1 and CDR2: SQVTM and ANQGSEA. Trimming left V 7 bases short and J 5 bases short, with 17 bases between. The CDR3 runs to 13 residues. The sample taken for sequencing was PBMCs or T cells enriched from blood (not recorded which). The clonotype originates from a woman between 50 and 59 years old who had recovered from COVID-19. This chain uses TRBV29-1 with TRBJ2-5; a possible D gene is TRBD2 (5 bases). CDR3 nucleotide sequence: TGCAGCGCCGGGGAACGGGGTGCGGAGACCCAGTACTTC. It specifies CSAGERGAETQYF.